This T cell receptor beta chain was recorded in a study of response to subunit inactivated influenza vaccine. The CDR3 has 15 amino acids. Per germline, CDR1 SGHVS and CDR2 FNYEAQ. Trimming removed 2 bases from V and 5 bases from J; junction bases left unmatched: 6. This clonotype came up a few times. Its specificity is not known. Each CDR3 protein is one row after TCRdb ran MiXCR on the RT-PCR reads. The data contain approximately 500,000 distinct CDR3 sequences, over 10% of them seen just once; the ten biggest clones take up roughly 13%. Whole-study findings and limits: Authors suggested few new T cells are recruited by each seasonal influenza vaccination.

Material: PBMCs from blood, obtained around seven weeks after vaccination. The rearrangement links TRBV7-6 to TRBJ1-3; the match to TRBD1 covers 7 bases. This clonotype was obtained from a man aged 50 to 59 who received an inactivated influenza vaccine. CDR3 sequence reads: CASSLNRDSRNTIYF. The CDR3 region has the DNA TGTGCCAGCAGCTTAAATAGGGACAGTCGAAACACCATATATTTT.